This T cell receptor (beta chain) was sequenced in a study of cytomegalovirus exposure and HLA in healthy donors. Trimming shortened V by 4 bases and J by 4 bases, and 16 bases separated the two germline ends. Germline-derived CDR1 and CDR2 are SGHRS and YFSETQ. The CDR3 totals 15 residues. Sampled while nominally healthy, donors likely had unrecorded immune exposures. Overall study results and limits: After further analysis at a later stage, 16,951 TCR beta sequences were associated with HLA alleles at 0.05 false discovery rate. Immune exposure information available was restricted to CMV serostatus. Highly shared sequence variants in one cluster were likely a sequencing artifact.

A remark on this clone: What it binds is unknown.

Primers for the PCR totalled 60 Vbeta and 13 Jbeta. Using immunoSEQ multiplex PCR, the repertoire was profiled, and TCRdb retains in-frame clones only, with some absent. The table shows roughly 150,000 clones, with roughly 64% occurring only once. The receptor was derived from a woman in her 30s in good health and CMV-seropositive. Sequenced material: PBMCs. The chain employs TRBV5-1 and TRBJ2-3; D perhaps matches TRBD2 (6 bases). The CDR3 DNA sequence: TGCGCCAGCAGCCTTAGCGGACCCTTGGCAGATACGCAGTATTTT. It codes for CASSLSGPLADTQYF. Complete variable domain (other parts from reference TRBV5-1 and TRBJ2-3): KAGVTQTPRYLIKTRGQQVTLSCSPISGHRSVSWYQQTPGQGLQFLFEYFSETQRNKGNFPGRFSGRQFSNSRSEMNVSTLELGDSALYLCASSLSGPLADTQYFGPGTRLTVL.